These 8 T cell receptor beta chains were all obtained from the same sample, sequenced in a study of blood T cell repertoires in COVID-19. Clones were sequenced by immunoSEQ multiplex PCR, and TCRdb holds only the in-frame ones, with some missing. Here the sample spans 150,000 to 200,000 clones, roughly 77% being singletons. Specimen: peripheral blood. These receptors were collected from a woman aged 80 or over with COVID-19, enrolled during active disease.

Concerning this clone itself: The germline gene is not matched at one end of the junction; a read error may be the cause. The chain employs TRBV29-1 and TRBJ2-1; TRBD2 might be the D (6 bases). CDR1 is SQVTM, CDR2 ANQGSEA, per germline. This CDR3 region has 13 residues. This chain's CDR3 is CSGERDSHNEQFF. The DNA of the CDR3 is TGCAGCGGGGAACGGGACTCCCACAATGAGCAGTTCTTC.

V gene TRBV14 combines with J gene TRBJ2-7, with TRBD2 identical over 8 bases. The germline V gene encodes CDR1 SGHDN and CDR2 FVKESK. The CDR3 spans 16 residues. V was pared by 4 bases and J by 5 bases, with 13 bases of the junction left unmatched. The chain's CDR3 is CASSPRKSGSIHEQYF. The CDR3 DNA reads TGTGCCAGCAGCCCGCGGAAAAGCGGGAGCATCCACGAGCAGTACTTC.

The genes are TRBV4-3 and TRBJ2-1, with D possibly TRBD2 on 6 matching bases. The germline V gene encodes CDR1 LGHNA and CDR2 YSLEER. CDR3 length: 16 amino acids. The ends were cut back, 0 bases at V and 0 bases at J, with 9 bases in the middle. CDR3 DNA: TGCGCCAGCAGCCAAGAACGGGGAGGCTCCTACAATGAGCAGTTCTTC. Translated: CASSQERGGSYNEQFF.

The chain couples TRBV9 to TRBJ1-1; the D is unclear. The CDR3 loop spans 14 amino acids. V was shortened by 1 base and J by 1 base, with 8 bases between the two germline ends. The germline CDR1 and CDR2 sequences are SGDLS and YYNGEE. CDR3 nucleotides: TGTGCCAGCAGCGTAAGCCCCGAGAACACTGAAGCTTTCTTT. This encodes CASSVSPENTEAFF.

The rearrangement joins TRBV2 to TRBJ2-2, with D possibly being TRBD1 (7 bases). The CDR3 extends over 17 amino acids. Germline values: CDR1 SNHLY, CDR2 FYNNEI. The V end was cut by 7 bases, the J end by 4 bases, with 22 bases between. CDR3 bases: TGTGCCAGCACCACCTACAGGGGAGGAGGGTCCACCGGGGAGCTGTTTTTT. Amino acids: CASTTYRGGGSTGELFF.

In the case of this clone: Mismatch with germline at one junction end may stem from a read error. The J gene is TRBJ2-5, the V gene TRBV7-9; 10 nucleotides line up with TRBD2. CDR3 length equals 15 residues. Germline-derived CDR1 and CDR2 are SEHNR and FQNEAQ (reference sequence). The CDR3 reads CASSIAGGTLETQYF. CDR3 DNA: TGTGCCAGCAGCATAGCGGGAGGAACCCTAGAGACCCAGTACTTC.

The chain combines TRBV7-2 with TRBJ1-5; D is undetermined. This CDR3 has 15 amino acids. Germline V gives CDR1 SGHTA, CDR2 FQGNSA. Trimming removed 5 bases at V and 0 bases at J, with 11 bases between. The CDR3 loop is CASSRTGLSNQPQHF. CDR3 DNA sequence: TGTGCCAGCAGCCGGACTGGCCTTAGCAATCAGCCCCAGCATTTT.

This sequence joins TRBV24-1 and TRBJ2-1, with unresolved D. V lost 7 bases and J 0 bases, leaving 18 bases between the germline ends. The CDR3 is made up of 17 amino acids. Germline CDR1 is KGHDR and CDR2 is SFDVKD. CDR3 residues: CATSPSSPLGSYNEQFF. CDR3 nucleotide sequence: TGTGCCACCAGCCCTTCTAGTCCCCTTGGCTCCTACAATGAGCAGTTCTTC.